These 17 T cell receptor beta chains came from one sample sequenced in a study of tumor-infiltrating lymphocytes in primary liver carcinoma. Taking roughly 20-32 mg of unsorted bulk tissue, the authors co-extracted RNA and DNA. TCR beta cDNA came from 400 to 500 ng total RNA, primed with a constant-region primer. Three nested multiplex PCR rounds of slightly modified ARM-PCR generated TCR beta libraries. Use of TRBV1-TRBV30 forward primers with a C-beta reverse primer characterized the first two PCR rounds, which lasted 10 cycles each. Each CDR3 protein gets one entry after TCRdb re-called the multiplex PCR reads with MiXCR. Here the sample spans 35,000 to 40,000 distinct CDR3 sequences, roughly 77% being singletons. Sequenced material: tumor-adjacent normal liver tissue. The source of these receptors is a man between 35 and 55 years old with primary liver carcinoma and hepatitis B virus infection.

As for this clonotype: At one boundary the junction diverges from the germline segment, which might be a read error. This chain uses TRBV14 with TRBJ2-7; TRBD2 aligns across 13 bases. There are 15 residues in the CDR3. Per the germline V gene, CDR1 is SGHDN and CDR2 is FVKESK. The CDR3 DNA follows: TGTGCCGGCAGCCAAGATACTAGCGGGAGGGACGAGCAGTACTTC. Amino acids: CAGSQDTSGRDEQYF.

As regards this clonotype: A read error may account for a junction end that differs from germline. The chain joins TRBV6-5 to TRBJ1-1, with TRBD1 as a possible D gene (5 bases). Germline-derived CDR1 and CDR2 are MNHEY and SVGAGI. This CDR3 spans 15 amino acids. The CDR3 loop reads CDSSYQPGLYTEAFF. CDR3 nucleotides: TGTGACAGCAGTTACCAGCCGGGGCTGTACACTGAAGCTTTCTTT.

In regard to this clonotype: Mismatch with germline at one junction end may stem from a read error. The rearrangement joins TRBV28 to TRBJ2-7; no reliable D call. Germline V gene data show CDR1 as MDHEN and CDR2 as SYDVKM. The CDR3 is 11 amino acids. CDR3 amino acids: CAGSSSYEQYF. CDR3 bases: TGTGCCGGCAGCAGCTCCTACGAGCAGTACTTT.

This clonotype showed up many times. The chain links TRBV2 to TRBJ2-1, with 8 bases fitting TRBD1. The length of the CDR3 is 14 residues. Germline CDR1 SNHLY, CDR2 FYNNEI. V dropped 5 bases and J dropped 6; count of bases not matched to a gene: 6. CDR3 sequence reads: CASSLGQGSNEQFF. As DNA, the CDR3 is TGTGCCAGCAGTCTCGGACAGGGTTCCAATGAGCAGTTCTTC. The entire variable domain, with the rest obtained from reference TRBV2 and TRBJ2-1, is as follows: EPEVTQTPSHQVTQMGQEVILRCVPISNHLYFYWYRQILGQKVEFLVSFYNNEISEKSEIFDDQFSVERPDGSNFTLKIRSTKLEDSAMYFCASSLGQGSNEQFFGPGTRLTVL.

This clonotype was seen ten or more times. A read error may be the cause here, since a much bigger clone is one base away. The gene calls are TRBV6-2 or TRBV6-3 and TRBJ1-5, with 9 positions matching TRBD1. V lost 4 bases and J lost 3; bases outside the gene matches: 4. Germline V gene lookup returns CDR1 MNHEY and CDR2 SVGEGT. The CDR3 extends over 15 amino acids. The DNA of the CDR3 is TGTGCCAGCAGTTTCGGGACAGGGCACAATCAGCCCCAGCATTTT. Protein: CASSFGTGHNQPQHF.

As regards this clonotype: A read error is likely, as this CDR3 ends without the conserved phenylalanine or tryptophan. The chain is built from TRBV12-3 or TRBV12-4 and TRBJ1-5; D uncertain. Trimming took 3 bases from V and 9 from J, leaving 15 bases between them. This CDR3 has 14 residues. CDR3 DNA sequence: TGTGCCAGCAGTTTGTGGTCAGCTTTTTTGCCCCAGCATTAT. This codes for CASSLWSAFLPQHY.

The chain is built from TRBV6-1 and TRBJ2-1; TRBD2 matches 8 bases. The J segment lost 4 bases and the V segment lost 7 bases, leaving 9 bases of the junction unmatched. The CDR3 totals 15 residues. Germline lookup yields CDR1 MNHNS and CDR2 SASEGT. The CDR3 sequence is CASNEDAGGYNEQFF. The CDR3 coding sequence is TGTGCCAGCAATGAGGATGCGGGAGGATACAATGAGCAGTTCTTC.

Points on this clonotype: One junction end disagrees with the germline gene, perhaps due to a read error. This chain joins TRBV7-9 and TRBJ2-5; D is uncertain. The CDR3 loop spans 13 amino acids. The germline CDR1 and CDR2 sequences are SEHNR and FQNEAQ (reference sequence). CDR3 DNA sequence: TGTTCCAGCAGCTTTCGAGACCAAGAGACACAGTACTTC. Translated, it gives CSSSFRDQETQYF.

The J gene is TRBJ2-1, the V gene TRBV12-3 or TRBV12-4; D is perhaps TRBD1 (6 bases). The CDR3 is 14 residues long. V lost 6 bases to trimming and J lost 6 bases, with 15 bases between them. The DNA for the CDR3 is TGTGCCAGCAGGCCAGGACAGATCTGCAATGAGCAGTTCTTC. Protein product: CASRPGQICNEQFF.

As concerns this clonotype: One junction end does not reproduce the germline sequence, and a read error may be involved. The V gene is TRBV6-1, the J gene TRBJ1-1; possible D gene TRBD1, 5 bases. The CDR3 consists of 12 residues. Germline V gene sequence: CDR1 MNHNS, CDR2 SASEGT. As DNA, the CDR3 is TGTGCCACACAGGAGGTGAACATTGAAACTTTCTTT. Its protein product is CATQEVNIETFF.

The chain links TRBV11-1 to TRBJ2-1; 9 bases align to TRBD2. CDR1 is SGHAT and CDR2 is FQDESV in the germline V gene (reference sequence). Trimming took 7 bases from V and 6 from J; bases not matched to a gene: 25. CDR3 length: 20 amino acids. In nucleotides, the CDR3 is TGTGCCAGCAACATAGGAAAGGCTAGCGGGGCCTCACGCTTCGGCAATGAGCAGTTCTTC. This gives the protein CASNIGKASGASRFGNEQFF.

V and J are TRBV29-1 and TRBJ1-1; perhaps TRBD1 as D (6 bases). This CDR3 has 11 amino acids. V lost 7 bases, J lost 7 bases, and 13 bases lay in between. Germline CDR1 reads SQVTM; CDR2 reads ANQGSEA. CDR3 in amino acids: CSGRGTFEAFF. The CDR3 region has the DNA TGCAGCGGCCGTGGGACATTTGAAGCTTTCTTT.

J is TRBJ1-5 and V is TRBV4-1, with D maybe TRBD1 (5 bases). Trimming cost V 4 bases and J 9 bases, with 25 bases left between them. This CDR3 comprises 17 residues. Looked up from germline, CDR1 is MGHRA and CDR2 is YSYEKL. DNA for the CDR3: TGCGCCAGCAGCCCCCTGGGGGGAGGCCAAACCGGACCGCCCCAGCATTTT. It specifies CASSPLGGGQTGPPQHF.

The chain recombines TRBV6-5 with TRBJ1-4, with 8 bases identical to TRBD1. Per the germline V gene, CDR1 is MNHEY and CDR2 is SVGAGI. The CDR3 has 20 amino acids. Trimming removed 5 bases from V and 8 bases from J; junction bases left unmatched: 25. The CDR3 spells CASSHGTGKVFLAINEKLFF. The CDR3 DNA reads TGTGCCAGCAGTCACGGGACAGGCAAAGTCTTTCTTGCAATTAACGAAAAACTGTTTTTT.

This clonotype rates as medium-sized. The V and J genes are TRBV6-2 or TRBV6-3 and TRBJ1-5; D is unclear. This CDR3 is built from 14 residues. V was pared by 0 bases and J by 2 bases, with 5 bases between. The germline CDR1 and CDR2 sequences are MNHEY and SVGEGT. The CDR3 reads CASSYSGGNQPQHF. CDR3 nucleotide sequence: TGTGCCAGCAGTTACTCCGGTGGCAATCAGCCCCAGCATTTT.

As DNA, the CDR3 is TGTGCTTACCCCGCCACCGGGACTAGCGACTCCTACAATGAGCAGTTCTTC. Its protein is CAYPATGTSDSYNEQFF. This chain joins TRBV30 and TRBJ2-1, with 10 bases matching TRBD2. The CDR3 totals 17 residues. Germline V gene sequence: CDR1 GTSNPN, CDR2 SVGIG (reference sequence).

For the CDR3, the DNA is TGTGGCAGTAGCCAGGGGAATTGGGGAACTGAAGCTTTCTTT. Translated: CGSSQGNWGTEAFF. The rearrangement joins TRBV4-2 to TRBJ1-1; TRBD1 is a possible D gene (6 bases). The germline CDR1 and CDR2 sequences are LGHNA and YNFKEQ. This CDR3 is 14 amino acids long.